The rows below give T cell receptor beta chains drawn from one sample of a study of molecular identifiers for immune sequencing clone quantification. TCRdb called the PCR reads again in MiXCR, with one record for every CDR3 protein. This table holds some 680,000 distinct CDR3 sequences, 25% found once. The sample taken for sequencing was naive CD8+ T cells from blood, with Jurkat cell RNA spiked in. Every receptor here comes from a human donor in good health. Some libraries in this study had Jurkat cell RNA spiked in. Each CDR3 is given without its conserved first and last residue. A D gene is named only where the DNA matches it firmly.

V gene: TRBV12-3/TRBV12-4; CDR3 length: 13; D gene: TRBD1; J gene: TRBJ2-3; CDR3 protein: ASSPPGGKTDTQY
V gene: TRBV20-1; CDR3 length: 12; D gene: TRBD2; J gene: TRBJ2-1; CDR3 protein: SASAGGPYNEQF
V gene: TRBV29-1; CDR3 length: 16; D gene: TRBD2; J gene: TRBJ2-1; CDR3 protein: SPSPGTSGPDSYNEQF
V gene: TRBV6-6; CDR3 length: 13; D gene: .; J gene: TRBJ2-1; CDR3 protein: ASSYLISSYNEQF
V gene: TRBV27; CDR3 length: 12; D gene: .; J gene: TRBJ1-3; CDR3 protein: AGSLMASGNTIY
V gene: TRBV9; CDR3 length: 14; D gene: TRBD2; J gene: TRBJ2-1; CDR3 protein: ASSSGGLAGVREQF
V gene: TRBV2; CDR3 length: 13; D gene: .; J gene: TRBJ1-1; CDR3 protein: ASSGDDRYYTEAF
V gene: TRBV24-1; CDR3 length: 10; D gene: .; J gene: TRBJ2-5; CDR3 protein: ATSDAAETQY
V gene: TRBV7-3; CDR3 length: 12; D gene: TRBD2; J gene: TRBJ2-7; CDR3 protein: ASSPSGGVHEQY
V gene: TRBV9; CDR3 length: 14; D gene: TRBD1; J gene: TRBJ1-3; CDR3 protein: ASSVSPDRAGNTIY
V gene: TRBV15; CDR3 length: 11; D gene: .; J gene: TRBJ1-1; CDR3 protein: ATSRDPGTEAF
V gene: TRBV7-9; CDR3 length: 14; D gene: TRBD2; J gene: TRBJ2-3; CDR3 protein: ASSSVRGGAEDTQY
V gene: TRBV29-1; CDR3 length: 13; D gene: TRBD1; J gene: TRBJ2-5; CDR3 protein: SVEGTDIGQETQY
V gene: TRBV5-3; CDR3 length: 10; D gene: TRBD1; J gene: TRBJ1-1; CDR3 protein: AWDRVPTAAF
V gene: TRBV7-3; CDR3 length: 14; D gene: .; J gene: TRBJ2-2; CDR3 protein: ASSPWGDMNTGELF
V gene: TRBV4-3; CDR3 length: 12; D gene: TRBD2; J gene: TRBJ2-7; CDR3 protein: ASSRGLEDYEQY
V gene: TRBV29-1; CDR3 length: 11; D gene: .; J gene: TRBJ1-1; CDR3 protein: SAVGGFDTAAF
V gene: TRBV28; CDR3 length: 11; D gene: .; J gene: TRBJ2-7; CDR3 protein: ATSDMGSYEQY
V gene: TRBV5-6; CDR3 length: 15; D gene: TRBD1; J gene: TRBJ1-3; CDR3 protein: ASSLPGTDPIGNTIY
V gene: TRBV12-3/TRBV12-4; CDR3 length: 13; D gene: .; J gene: TRBJ2-1; CDR3 protein: ASSPFVSTYNEQF
V gene: TRBV4-2; CDR3 length: 13; D gene: .; J gene: TRBJ2-6; CDR3 protein: ASSQDFLAANVLT
V gene: TRBV12-3/TRBV12-4; CDR3 length: 13; D gene: .; J gene: TRBJ2-6; CDR3 protein: ASSFSVSGANVLT